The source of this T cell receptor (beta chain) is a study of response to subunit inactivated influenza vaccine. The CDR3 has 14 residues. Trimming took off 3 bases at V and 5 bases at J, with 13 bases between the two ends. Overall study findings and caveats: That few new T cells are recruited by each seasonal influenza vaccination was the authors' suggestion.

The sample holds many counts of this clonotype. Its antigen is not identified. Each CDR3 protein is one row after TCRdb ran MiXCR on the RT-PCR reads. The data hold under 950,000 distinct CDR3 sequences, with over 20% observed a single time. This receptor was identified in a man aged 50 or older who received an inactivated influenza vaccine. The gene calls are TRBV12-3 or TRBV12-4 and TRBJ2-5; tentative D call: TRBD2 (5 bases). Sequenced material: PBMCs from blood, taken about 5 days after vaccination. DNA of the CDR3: TGTGCCAGCAGTTTTTTTGGACTTCCCGAGACCCAGTACTTC. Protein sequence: CASSFFGLPETQYF.